This T cell receptor beta chain is from a study of T cell changes during pregnancy in multiple sclerosis. Data came from immunoSEQ multiplex PCR; TCRdb stores just in-frame clones and leaves some out. The repertoire holds about 60,000 clones, with about nine tenths as singletons. V was cut by 8 bases and J by 1 base, with 14 bases left in between. This CDR3 is built from 14 residues. In germline, CDR1 is MRHNA, CDR2 SNTAGT. This clone was recorded only once. This TCR was recovered from a female donor with multiple sclerosis, enrolled in a pregnancy study. The V gene is TRBV6-4, the J gene TRBJ2-5, with D maybe TRBD2 (7 bases). This material consisted of CD4+ T cells from peripheral blood mononuclear cells, taken in the first trimester of pregnancy. The CDR3 DNA reads TGTGCCAGCCTGGCGGGGGCCCCCCAAGAGACCCAGTACTTC. This translates into CASLAGAPQETQYF.